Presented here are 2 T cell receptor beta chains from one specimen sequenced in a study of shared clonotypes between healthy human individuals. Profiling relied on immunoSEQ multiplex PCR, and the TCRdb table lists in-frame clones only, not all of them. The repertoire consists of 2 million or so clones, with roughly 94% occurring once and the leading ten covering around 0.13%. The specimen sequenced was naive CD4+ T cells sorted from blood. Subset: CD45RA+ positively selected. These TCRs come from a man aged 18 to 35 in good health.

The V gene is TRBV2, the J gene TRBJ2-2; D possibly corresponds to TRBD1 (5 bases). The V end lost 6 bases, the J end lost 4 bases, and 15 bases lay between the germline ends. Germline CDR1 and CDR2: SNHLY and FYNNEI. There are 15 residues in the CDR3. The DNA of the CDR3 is TGTGCCAGCAGGGACACCCCGGTGGGCACCGGGGAGCTGTTTTTT. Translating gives CASRDTPVGTGELFF. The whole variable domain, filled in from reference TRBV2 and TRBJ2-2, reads EPEVTQTPSHQVTQMGQEVILRCVPISNHLYFYWYRQILGQKVEFLVSFYNNEISEKSEIFDDQFSVERPDGSNFTLKIRSTKLEDSAMYFCASRDTPVGTGELFFGEGSRLTVL.

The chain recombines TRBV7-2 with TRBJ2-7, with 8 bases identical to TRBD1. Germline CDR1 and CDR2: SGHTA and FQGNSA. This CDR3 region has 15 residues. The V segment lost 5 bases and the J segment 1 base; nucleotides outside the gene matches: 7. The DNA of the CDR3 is TGTGCCAGCAGCGGCTCTTGGACAGGGTCCTACGAGCAGTACTTC. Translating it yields CASSGSWTGSYEQYF.